The subject of this entry is one TCR beta chain. Additional DNA sequences in this sample encode the identical CDR3. Germline CDR1 is DFQATT and CDR2 is SNEGSKA (reference sequence). The CDR3 has 11 residues. Trimming cost V 5 bases and J 1 base, with 5 bases left between them. This sample was taken from a study of control samples from healthy donors and cancer patients. TCRdb keeps only in-frame clones here, not all; method: immunoSEQ multiplex PCR. The sample holds hundreds of thousands of clones; around nine tenths are singletons and the top ten take more than 6%. This TCR derives from a man between 40 and 49 years old with head and neck cancer. The source material was PBMCs. The J gene is TRBJ1-1, the V gene TRBV20-1, with D maybe TRBD1 (5 bases). The CDR3 DNA reads as TGCAGTGCTGGGGGGAACACTGAAGCTTTCTTT. Translated, it gives CSAGGNTEAFF.